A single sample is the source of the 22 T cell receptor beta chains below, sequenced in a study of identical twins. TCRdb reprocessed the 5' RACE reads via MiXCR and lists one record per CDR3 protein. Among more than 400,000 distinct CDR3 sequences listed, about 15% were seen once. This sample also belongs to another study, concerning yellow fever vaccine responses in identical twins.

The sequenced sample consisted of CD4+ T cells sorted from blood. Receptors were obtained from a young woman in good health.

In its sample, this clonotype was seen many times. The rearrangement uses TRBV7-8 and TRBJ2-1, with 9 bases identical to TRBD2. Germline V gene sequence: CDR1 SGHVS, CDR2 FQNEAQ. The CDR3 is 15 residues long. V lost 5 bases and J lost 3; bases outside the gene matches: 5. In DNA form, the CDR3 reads TGTGCCAGCAGCCTTAGCGGGGGTTTCTACAATGAGCAGTTCTTC. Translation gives CASSLSGGFYNEQFF.

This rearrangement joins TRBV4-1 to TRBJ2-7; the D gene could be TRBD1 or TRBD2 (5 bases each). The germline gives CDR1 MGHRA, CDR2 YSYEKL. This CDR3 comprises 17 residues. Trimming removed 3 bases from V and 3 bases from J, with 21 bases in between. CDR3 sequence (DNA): TGCGCCAGCAGCCACCGGCGTGGGACGACGCAAAACTACGAGCAGTACTTC. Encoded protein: CASSHRRGTTQNYEQYF.

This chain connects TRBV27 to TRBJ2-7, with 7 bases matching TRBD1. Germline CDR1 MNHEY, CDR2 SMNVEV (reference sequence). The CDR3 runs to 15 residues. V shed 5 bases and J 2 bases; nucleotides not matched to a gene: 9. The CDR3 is CASSQRTGAAYEQYF. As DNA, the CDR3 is TGTGCCAGCAGTCAAAGGACAGGAGCGGCCTACGAGCAGTACTTC.

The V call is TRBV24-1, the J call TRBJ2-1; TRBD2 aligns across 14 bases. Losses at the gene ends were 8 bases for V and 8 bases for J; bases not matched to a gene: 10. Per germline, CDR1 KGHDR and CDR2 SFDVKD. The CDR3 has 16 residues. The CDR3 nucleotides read TGTGCCACCACCCCCGGGACTAGCGGGAGTCTTGATGAGCAGTTCTTC. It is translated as CATTPGTSGSLDEQFF.

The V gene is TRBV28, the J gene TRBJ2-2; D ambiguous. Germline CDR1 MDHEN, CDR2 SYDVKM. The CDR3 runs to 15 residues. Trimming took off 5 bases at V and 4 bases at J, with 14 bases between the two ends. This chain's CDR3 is CASSPDTAGTGELFF. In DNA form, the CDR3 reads TGTGCCAGCAGTCCCGACACGGCAGGCACCGGGGAGCTGTTTTTT.

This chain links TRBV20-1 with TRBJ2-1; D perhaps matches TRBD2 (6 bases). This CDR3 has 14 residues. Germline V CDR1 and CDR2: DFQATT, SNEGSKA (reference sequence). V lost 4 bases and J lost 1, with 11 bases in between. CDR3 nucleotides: TGCAGTGCTACACTAGCCTCGTCCTACAATGAGCAGTTCTTC. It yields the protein CSATLASSYNEQFF.

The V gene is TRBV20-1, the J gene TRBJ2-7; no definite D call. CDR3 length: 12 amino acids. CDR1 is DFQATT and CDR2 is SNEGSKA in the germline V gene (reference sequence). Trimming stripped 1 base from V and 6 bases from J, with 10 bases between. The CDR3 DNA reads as TGCAGTGCTAGAGCGGTCACGCCCGAGCAGTACGTC. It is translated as CSARAVTPEQYV.

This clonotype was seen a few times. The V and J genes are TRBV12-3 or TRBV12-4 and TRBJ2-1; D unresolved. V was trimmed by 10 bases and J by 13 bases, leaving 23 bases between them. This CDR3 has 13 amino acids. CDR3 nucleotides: TGTGCCACCAGCCTGGATCCGTACGCACGCCAGTTCTTC. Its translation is CATSLDPYARQFF.

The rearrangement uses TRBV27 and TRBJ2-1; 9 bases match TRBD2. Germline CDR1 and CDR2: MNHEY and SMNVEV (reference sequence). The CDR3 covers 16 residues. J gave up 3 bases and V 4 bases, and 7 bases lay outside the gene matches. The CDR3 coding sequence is TGTGCCAGCAGTTGGCTAGCGGGGATGAGCTACAATGAGCAGTTCTTC. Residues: CASSWLAGMSYNEQFF.

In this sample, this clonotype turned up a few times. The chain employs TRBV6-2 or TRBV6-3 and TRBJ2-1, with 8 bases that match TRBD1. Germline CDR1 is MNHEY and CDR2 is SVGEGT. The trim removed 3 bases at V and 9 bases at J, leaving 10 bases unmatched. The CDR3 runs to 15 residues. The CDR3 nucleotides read TGTGCCAGCAGTTATTGGACAGGGTCTGTCAGTGAGCAGTTCTTC. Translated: CASSYWTGSVSEQFF.

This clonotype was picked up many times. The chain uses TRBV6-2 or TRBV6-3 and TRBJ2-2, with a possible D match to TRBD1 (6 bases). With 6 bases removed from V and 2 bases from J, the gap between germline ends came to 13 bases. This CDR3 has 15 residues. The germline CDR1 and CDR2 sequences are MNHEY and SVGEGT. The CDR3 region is CASSTGQTNTGELFF. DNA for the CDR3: TGTGCCAGCAGCACCGGACAGACTAACACCGGGGAGCTGTTTTTT.

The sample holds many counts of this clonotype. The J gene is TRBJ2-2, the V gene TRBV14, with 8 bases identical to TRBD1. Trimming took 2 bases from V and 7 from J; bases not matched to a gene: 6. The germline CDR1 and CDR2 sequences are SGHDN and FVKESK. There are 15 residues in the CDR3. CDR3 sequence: CASSQYQGAYGELFF. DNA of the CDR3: TGTGCCAGCAGCCAATACCAGGGGGCATACGGGGAGCTGTTTTTT.

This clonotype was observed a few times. The CDR3 loop is CATSRAGTGETDTQYF. CDR3 in DNA: TGTGCCACCAGCAGAGCCGGGACAGGAGAAACAGATACGCAGTATTTT. J is TRBJ2-3 and V is TRBV15, with 8 bases lining up with TRBD1. CDR1 and CDR2 (germline): LNHNV, YYDKDF (reference sequence). CDR3 length: 16 residues. V trimming: 1 base; J trimming: 3 bases; junction bases outside the gene matches: 6. Variable domain in full (rest from reference TRBV15 and TRBJ2-3): DAMVIQNPRYQVTQFGKPVTLSCSQTLNHNVMYWYQQKSSQAPKLLFHYYDKDFNNEADTPDNFQSRRPNTSFCFLDIRSPGLGDTAMYLCATSRAGTGETDTQYFGPGTRLTVL.

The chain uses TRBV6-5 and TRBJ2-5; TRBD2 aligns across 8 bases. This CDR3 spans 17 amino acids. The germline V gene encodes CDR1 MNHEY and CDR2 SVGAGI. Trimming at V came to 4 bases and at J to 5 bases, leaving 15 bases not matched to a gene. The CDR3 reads CASSSDHRTSRLETQYF. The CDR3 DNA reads TGTGCCAGCAGTTCAGACCATAGGACTAGCCGACTGGAGACCCAGTACTTC.

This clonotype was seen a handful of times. The CDR3 here is CASSTQGTDTEAFF. CDR3 DNA: TGTGCCAGCAGCACCCAGGGTACCGACACTGAAGCTTTCTTT. The chain couples TRBV9 to TRBJ1-1; weak D call: TRBD1 (5 bases). V dropped 4 bases and J dropped 3 bases, with 13 bases sitting between them. CDR1 is SGDLS, CDR2 YYNGEE, per germline. The CDR3 totals 14 residues.

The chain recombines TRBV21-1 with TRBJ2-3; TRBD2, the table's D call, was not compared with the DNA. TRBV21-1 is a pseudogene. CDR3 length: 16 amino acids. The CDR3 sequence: CASSKDTSGSPDTQYF. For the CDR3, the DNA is TGTGCCAGCAGCAAAGATACTAGCGGGAGTCCAGATACGCAGTATTTT.

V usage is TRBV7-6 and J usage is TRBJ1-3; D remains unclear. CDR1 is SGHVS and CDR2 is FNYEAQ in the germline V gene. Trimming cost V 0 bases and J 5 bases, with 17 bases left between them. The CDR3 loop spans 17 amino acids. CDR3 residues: CASSLARFLTLRNTIYF. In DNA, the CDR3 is TGTGCCAGCAGCTTAGCGAGGTTCCTGACCCTGAGAAACACCATATATTTT.

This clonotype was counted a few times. CDR3 nucleotides: TGTGCCAGCAGTCCAAAGACGGCTAGCACAGATACGCAGTATTTT. Its translation is CASSPKTASTDTQYF. The chain couples TRBV12-3 or TRBV12-4 to TRBJ2-3; D gene ambiguous. The CDR3 is 15 amino acids. Trimming removed 5 bases from V and 0 bases from J, with 12 bases in between.

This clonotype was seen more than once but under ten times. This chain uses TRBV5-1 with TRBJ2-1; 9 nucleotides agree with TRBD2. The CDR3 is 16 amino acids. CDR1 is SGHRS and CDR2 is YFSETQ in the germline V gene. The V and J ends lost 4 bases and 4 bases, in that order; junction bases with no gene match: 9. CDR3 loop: CASSPSSSGTYNEQFF. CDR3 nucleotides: TGCGCCAGCAGCCCCTCATCTAGCGGGACATACAATGAGCAGTTCTTC.

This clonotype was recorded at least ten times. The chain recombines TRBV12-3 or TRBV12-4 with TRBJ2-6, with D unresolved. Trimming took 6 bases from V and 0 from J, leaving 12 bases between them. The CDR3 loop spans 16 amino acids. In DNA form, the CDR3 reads TGTGCCAGCAGATCCTTCGGAGTCTCTGGGGCCAACGTCCTGACTTTC. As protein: CASRSFGVSGANVLTF.

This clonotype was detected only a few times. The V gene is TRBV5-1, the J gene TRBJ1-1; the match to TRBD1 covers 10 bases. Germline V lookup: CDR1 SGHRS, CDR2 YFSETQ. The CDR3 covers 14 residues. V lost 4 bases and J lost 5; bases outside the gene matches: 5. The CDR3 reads CASSNGQGETEAFF. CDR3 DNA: TGCGCCAGCAGCAACGGACAGGGGGAGACTGAAGCTTTCTTT.

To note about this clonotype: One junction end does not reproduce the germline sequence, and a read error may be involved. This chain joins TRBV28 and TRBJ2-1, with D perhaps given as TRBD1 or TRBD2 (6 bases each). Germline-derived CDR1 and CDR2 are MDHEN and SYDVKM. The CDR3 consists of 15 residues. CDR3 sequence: CASSTISYGGLERFF. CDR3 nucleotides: TGTGCCAGCAGTACAATTTCATACGGGGGCCTGGAGCGGTTCTTC.